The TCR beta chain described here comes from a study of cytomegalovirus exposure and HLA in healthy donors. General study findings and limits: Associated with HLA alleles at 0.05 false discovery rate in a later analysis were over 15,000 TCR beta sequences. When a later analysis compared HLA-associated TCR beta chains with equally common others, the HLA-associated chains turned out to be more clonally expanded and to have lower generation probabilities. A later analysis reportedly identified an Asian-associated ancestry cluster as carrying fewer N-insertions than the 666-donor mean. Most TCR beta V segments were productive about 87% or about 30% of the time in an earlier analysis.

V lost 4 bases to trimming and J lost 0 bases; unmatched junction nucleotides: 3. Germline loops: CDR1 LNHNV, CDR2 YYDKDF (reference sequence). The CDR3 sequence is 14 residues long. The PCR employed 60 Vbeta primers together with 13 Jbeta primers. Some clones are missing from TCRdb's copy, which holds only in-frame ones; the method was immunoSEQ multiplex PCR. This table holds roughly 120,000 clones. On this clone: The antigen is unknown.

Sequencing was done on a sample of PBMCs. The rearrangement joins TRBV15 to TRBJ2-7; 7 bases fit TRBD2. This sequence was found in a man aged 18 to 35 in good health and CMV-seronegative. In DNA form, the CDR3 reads TGTGCCACCAGCACCAAGCGGGACTCCTACGAGCAGTACTTC. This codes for CATSTKRDSYEQYF.